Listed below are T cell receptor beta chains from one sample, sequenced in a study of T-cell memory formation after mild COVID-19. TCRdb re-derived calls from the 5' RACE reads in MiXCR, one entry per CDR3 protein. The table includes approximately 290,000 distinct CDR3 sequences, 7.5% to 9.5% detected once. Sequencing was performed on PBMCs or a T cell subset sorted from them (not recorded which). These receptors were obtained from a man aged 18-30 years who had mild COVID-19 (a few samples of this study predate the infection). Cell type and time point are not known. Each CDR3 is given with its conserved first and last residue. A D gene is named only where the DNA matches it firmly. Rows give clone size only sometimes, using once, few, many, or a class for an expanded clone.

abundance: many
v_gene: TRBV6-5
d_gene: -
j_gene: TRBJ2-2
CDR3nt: TGTGCCAGCAGTTACCGCCAGGTTGGGACCGGGGAGCTGTTTTTT
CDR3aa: CASSYRQVGTGELFF

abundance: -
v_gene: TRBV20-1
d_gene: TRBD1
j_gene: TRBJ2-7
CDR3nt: TGCAGTGCGACCCGACAGGGGCCCTTGAAAGAGCAGTACTTC
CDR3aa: CSATRQGPLKEQYF

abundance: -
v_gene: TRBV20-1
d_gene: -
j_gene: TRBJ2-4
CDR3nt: TGCAGTGCTAGTAGTCAGCCCTTAGCCAAAAACATTCAGTACTTC
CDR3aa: CSASSQPLAKNIQYF

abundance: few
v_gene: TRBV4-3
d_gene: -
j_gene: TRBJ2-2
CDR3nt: TGCGCCAGCAGCCAAGATAGAGGGGGGGCCGGGGAGCTGTTTTTT
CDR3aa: CASSQDRGGAGELFF

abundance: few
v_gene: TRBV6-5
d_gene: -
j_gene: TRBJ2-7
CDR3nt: TGTGCCAGCAGTTACTCAGGGACCTTCTACGAGCAGTACTTC
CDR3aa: CASSYSGTFYEQYF

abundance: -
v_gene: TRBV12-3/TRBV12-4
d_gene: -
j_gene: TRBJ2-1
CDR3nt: TGTGCCAGCAGTCCCGGGGCGCACAATGAGCAGTTCTTC
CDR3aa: CASSPGAHNEQFF

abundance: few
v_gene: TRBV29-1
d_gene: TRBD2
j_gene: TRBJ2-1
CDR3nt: TGCAGCTCGCGGGGGGGCCTCTACAATGAGCAGTTCTTC
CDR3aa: CSSRGGLYNEQFF

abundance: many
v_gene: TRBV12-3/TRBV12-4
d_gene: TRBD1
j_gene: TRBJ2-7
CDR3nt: TGTGCCAGCACTCCGACAGGGGACCCCTACGAGCAGTACTTC
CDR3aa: CASTPTGDPYEQYF

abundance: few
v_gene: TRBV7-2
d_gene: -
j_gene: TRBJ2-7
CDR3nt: TGTGCCAGCAGCTTACCGAGGCAGGGGGGCGAGCAGTACTTC
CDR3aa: CASSLPRQGGEQYF

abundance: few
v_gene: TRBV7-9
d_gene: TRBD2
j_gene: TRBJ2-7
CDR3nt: TGTGCCAGCAGCTTAGGTAGCGGGGGTCCCTACGAGCAGTACTTC
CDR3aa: CASSLGSGGPYEQYF

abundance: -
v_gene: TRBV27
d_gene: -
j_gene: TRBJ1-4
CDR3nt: TGTGCCAGCAGTTTAAACTGGGGAGGGGAAAAACTGTTTTTT
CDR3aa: CASSLNWGGEKLFF

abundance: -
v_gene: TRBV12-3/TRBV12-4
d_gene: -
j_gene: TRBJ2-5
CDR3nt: TGTGCCAGCAGTTTAACTCCCGGACGGCACGCGGCCCAGTACTTC
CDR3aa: CASSLTPGRHAAQYF

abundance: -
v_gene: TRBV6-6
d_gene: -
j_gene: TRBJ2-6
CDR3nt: TGTGCCAGCACATCCACTGGGGCCAACGTCCTGACTTTC
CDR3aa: CASTSTGANVLTF

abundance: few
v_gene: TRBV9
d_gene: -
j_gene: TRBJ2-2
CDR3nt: TGTGCCAGCAGCGCTCGTTCCACCGGGGAGCTGTTTTTT
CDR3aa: CASSARSTGELFF

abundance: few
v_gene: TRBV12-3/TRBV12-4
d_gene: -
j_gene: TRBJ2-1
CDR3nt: TGTGCCAGCAGTTCCCTCGGGAGTACCTACAATGAGCAGTTCTTC
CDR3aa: CASSSLGSTYNEQFF

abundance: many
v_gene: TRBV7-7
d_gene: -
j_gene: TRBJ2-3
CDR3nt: TGTGCTAGCAGCTTTGGCACCTCTAGCACAGATACGCAGTATTTT
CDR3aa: CASSFGTSSTDTQYF

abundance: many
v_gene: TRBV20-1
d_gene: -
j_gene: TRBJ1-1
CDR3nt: TGCAGTGCTGCCCCAGGAGGCGACACTGAAGCTTTCTTT
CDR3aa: CSAAPGGDTEAFF

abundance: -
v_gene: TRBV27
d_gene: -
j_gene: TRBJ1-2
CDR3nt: TGTGCCAGCAAGTGGCGGCCAGGTTATGGCTACACCTTC
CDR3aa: CASKWRPGYGYTF

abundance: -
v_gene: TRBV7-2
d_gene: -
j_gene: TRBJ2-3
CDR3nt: TGTGCCAGCAGCGCGGGCCCCGTCGCAGATACGCAGTATTTT
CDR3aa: CASSAGPVADTQYF

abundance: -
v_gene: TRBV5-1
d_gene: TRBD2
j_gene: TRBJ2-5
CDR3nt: TGCGCCAGCAGCTTGGAATTAGCGGGGGGCCTCCAAGAGACCCAGTACTTC
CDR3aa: CASSLELAGGLQETQYF

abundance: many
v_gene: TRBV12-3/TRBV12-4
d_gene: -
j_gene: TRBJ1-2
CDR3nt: TGTGCCAGCAGTTTAGCGCCAGTGGGTTCCTATGGCTACACCTTC
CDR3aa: CASSLAPVGSYGYTF

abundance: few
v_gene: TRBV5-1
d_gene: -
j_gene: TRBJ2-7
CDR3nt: TGCGCCAGCAGCTTGGCGGGGTTCGGCTCCGGGCAGTACTTC
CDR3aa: CASSLAGFGSGQYF

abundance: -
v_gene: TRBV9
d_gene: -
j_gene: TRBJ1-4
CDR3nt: TGTGCCAGCAGCGTAGCAGTGGGTCGGAGCGAAAAACTGTTTTTT
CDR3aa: CASSVAVGRSEKLFF